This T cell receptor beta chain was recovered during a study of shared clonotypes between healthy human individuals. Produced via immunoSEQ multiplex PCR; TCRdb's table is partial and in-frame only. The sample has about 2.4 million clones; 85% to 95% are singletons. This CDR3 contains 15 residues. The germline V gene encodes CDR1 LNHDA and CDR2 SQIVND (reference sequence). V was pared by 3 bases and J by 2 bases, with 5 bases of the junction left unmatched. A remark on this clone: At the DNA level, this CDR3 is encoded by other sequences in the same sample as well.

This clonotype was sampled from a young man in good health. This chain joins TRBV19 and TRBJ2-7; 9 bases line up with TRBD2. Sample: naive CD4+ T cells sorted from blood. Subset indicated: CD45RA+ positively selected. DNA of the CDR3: TGTGCCAGTAGTATGGGGCTAGCGGGAACCTACGAGCAGTACTTC. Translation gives CASSMGLAGTYEQYF.